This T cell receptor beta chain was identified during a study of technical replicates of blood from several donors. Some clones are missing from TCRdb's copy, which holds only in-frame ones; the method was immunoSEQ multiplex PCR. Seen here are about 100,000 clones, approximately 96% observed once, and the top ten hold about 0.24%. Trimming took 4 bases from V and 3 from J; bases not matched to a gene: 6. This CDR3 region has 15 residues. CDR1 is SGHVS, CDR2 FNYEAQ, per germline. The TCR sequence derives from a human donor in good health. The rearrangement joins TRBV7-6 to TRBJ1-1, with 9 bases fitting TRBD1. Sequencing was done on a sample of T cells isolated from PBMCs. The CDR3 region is CASSSFDRGDTEAFF. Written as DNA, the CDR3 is TGTGCCAGCAGCTCCTTCGACAGGGGGGACACTGAAGCTTTCTTT.